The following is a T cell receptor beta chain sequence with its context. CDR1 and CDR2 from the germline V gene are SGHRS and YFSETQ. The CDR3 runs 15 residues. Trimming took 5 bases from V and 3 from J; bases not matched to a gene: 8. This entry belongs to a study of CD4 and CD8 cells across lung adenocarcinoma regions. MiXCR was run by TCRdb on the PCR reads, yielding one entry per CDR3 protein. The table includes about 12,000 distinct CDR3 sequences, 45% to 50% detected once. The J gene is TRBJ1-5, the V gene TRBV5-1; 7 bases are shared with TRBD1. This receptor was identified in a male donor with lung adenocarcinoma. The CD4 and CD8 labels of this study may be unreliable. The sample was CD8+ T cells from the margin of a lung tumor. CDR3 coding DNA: TGCGCCAGCAGATCAGGACAGGACTACAATCAGCCCCAGCATTTT. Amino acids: CASRSGQDYNQPQHF.